These 28 T cell receptor beta chains were sequenced from one sample in a study of cytomegalovirus exposure and HLA in healthy donors. The assay was immunoSEQ multiplex PCR, and TCRdb's table has in-frame clones only and misses some. The data show 130,000 or so clones, with roughly 89% seen just once and 1% to 1.5% held by the top ten. The specimen sequenced was PBMCs. These receptors all stem from a woman aged 18-30 years in good health and CMV-seronegative.

The chain combines TRBV5-4 with TRBJ2-7, with D possibly being TRBD2 (5 bases). The germline gives CDR1 SGHNT, CDR2 YYREEE (reference sequence). CDR3 length equals 15 residues. Trimming shortened V by 3 bases and J by 3 bases, and 16 bases separated the two germline ends. The CDR3 nucleotides are TGTGCCAGCAGCTCGGGGTCAGGAAGCTTCTACGAGCAGTACTTC. Translated: CASSSGSGSFYEQYF. The full variable domain, rest sourced from reference TRBV5-4 and TRBJ2-7, is ETGVTQSPTHLIKTRGQQVTLRCSSQSGHNTVSWYQQALGQGPQFIFQYYREEENGRGNFPPRFSGLQFPNYSSELNVNALELDDSALYLCASSSGSGSFYEQYFGPGTRLTVT.

This clone was recorded once. The CDR3 region has the DNA TGCGCCAGCAGCCTGACTGGGGAGACTAACTATGGCTACACCTTC. Protein sequence: CASSLTGETNYGYTF. The chain recombines TRBV5-1 with TRBJ1-2; D is uncertain. Per germline, CDR1 SGHRS and CDR2 YFSETQ. V was trimmed by 4 bases and J by 0 bases, leaving 13 bases between them. CDR3 length: 15 residues.

J is TRBJ1-1 and V is TRBV27, with D hard to call. This CDR3 contains 14 residues. The V and J ends lost 5 bases and 6 bases respectively, with 16 bases between them. From germline, CDR1 is MNHEY and CDR2 SMNVEV (reference sequence). In DNA, the CDR3 is TGTGCCAGCAGTCCACGGGGAGGGTTGGCTGAAGCTTTCTTT. As protein: CASSPRGGLAEAFF.

The rearrangement links TRBV9 to TRBJ2-3; TRBD2 might be the D (6 bases). The CDR3 has 15 residues. Germline V gives CDR1 SGDLS, CDR2 YYNGEE. V was cut by 0 bases and J by 3 bases, with 11 bases left in between. In nucleotides, the CDR3 is TGTGCCAGCAGCGTAGATATTAGCGGTACAGATACGCAGTATTTT. This gives the protein CASSVDISGTDTQYF.

This clone showed up just a few times. This chain uses TRBV28 with TRBJ1-2, with D maybe TRBD1 (5 bases). CDR1 MDHEN and CDR2 SYDVKM come from the germline V gene. The CDR3 length is 13 residues. The germline V and J ends were trimmed by 4 bases and 4 bases, with 10 bases remaining between them. CDR3 protein: CASSSGVGYGYTF. The CDR3 bases are TGTGCCAGCAGTTCGGGGGTAGGCTATGGCTACACCTTC.

This clone was seen a few times. J is TRBJ1-1 and V is TRBV29-1; perhaps TRBD1 as D (5 bases). The CDR3 is made up of 13 amino acids. Germline assignment: CDR1 SQVTM and CDR2 ANQGSEA. The V end lost 4 bases, the J end lost 4 bases, and 13 bases lay between the germline ends. The CDR3 is CSVGLNQGTEAFF. The CDR3 DNA reads as TGCAGCGTTGGCTTAAATCAGGGCACTGAAGCTTTCTTT.

This rearrangement joins TRBV7-3 to TRBJ2-1; D uncertain. The CDR3 is 13 residues long. From germline, CDR1 is SGHTA and CDR2 FQGTGA. With 5 bases removed from V and 6 bases from J, the gap between germline ends came to 11 bases. In DNA form, the CDR3 reads TGTGCCAGCAGCCCCCCGACTCGCAATGAGCAGTTCTTC. This encodes CASSPPTRNEQFF.

The rearrangement joins TRBV7-9 to TRBJ2-3; D is perhaps TRBD1 (5 bases). V shed 7 bases and J shed 6 bases, with 11 bases lying between them. The germline CDR1 and CDR2 sequences are SEHNR and FQNEAQ (reference sequence). CDR3 length equals 12 residues. CDR3 sequence reads: CASTVGADTQYF. The CDR3 coding sequence is TGTGCCAGCACCGTTGGGGCCGATACGCAGTATTTT. The full variable domain, with the rest looked up from reference TRBV7-9 and TRBJ2-3, is DTGVSQNPRHKITKRGQNVTFRCDPISEHNRLYWYRQTLGQGPEFLTYFQNEAQLEKSRLLSDRFSAERPKGSFSTLEIQRTEQGDSAMYLCASTVGADTQYFGPGTRLTVL.

The chain employs TRBV6-4 and TRBJ2-5, with 8 bases matching TRBD2. This CDR3 has 13 residues. With V trimmed by 6 bases and J by 4 bases, 4 bases remained unmatched. Germline values: CDR1 MRHNA, CDR2 SNTAGT. This chain's CDR3 is CASRAGGGETQYF. For the CDR3, the DNA is TGTGCCAGCAGGGCGGGGGGAGGAGAGACCCAGTACTTC.

The rearrangement uses TRBV11-2 and TRBJ2-1; a possible D gene is TRBD2 (6 bases). CDR3 length: 16 residues. V lost 5 bases, J lost 0 bases, and 14 bases lay in between. Germline V CDR1 and CDR2: SGHAT, FQNNGV. CDR3 sequence reads: CASSRQDYSSYNEQFF. CDR3 coding DNA: TGTGCCAGCAGCCGTCAGGACTATTCCTCCTACAATGAGCAGTTCTTC.

The V call is TRBV5-1, the J call TRBJ2-3; 13 nucleotides agree with TRBD2. The germline V gene encodes CDR1 SGHRS and CDR2 YFSETQ. The trim removed 4 bases at V and 2 bases at J, leaving 4 bases unmatched. CDR3 length equals 16 residues. In DNA form, the CDR3 reads TGCGCCAGCAGCGGGGGGACTAGCGGGATCACAGATACGCAGTATTTT. This encodes CASSGGTSGITDTQYF.

This chain connects TRBV6-5 to TRBJ2-7, with 10 bases that match TRBD1. This CDR3 is 15 amino acids long. The trim removed 7 bases at V and 6 bases at J, leaving 12 bases unmatched. The germline gives CDR1 MNHEY, CDR2 SVGAGI. The CDR3 here is CASTSRGTGVGEQYF. CDR3 nucleotide sequence: TGTGCCAGCACCTCCCGAGGGACAGGGGTGGGCGAGCAGTACTTC.

The rearrangement joins TRBV7-9 to TRBJ1-6; D is possibly TRBD1 (5 bases). The germline V and J ends were trimmed by 5 bases and 10 bases, with 15 bases remaining between them. The germline CDR1 and CDR2 sequences are SEHNR and FQNEAQ (reference sequence). This CDR3 comprises 14 residues. The CDR3 reads CASSGDGGYSPLHF. Here the CDR3 DNA reads TGTGCCAGCAGCGGCGACGGGGGATACTCACCCCTCCACTTT.

On this clone: The sample holds other DNA sequences that translate to the same CDR3. The rearrangement uses TRBV18 and TRBJ1-1; D may be TRBD1 (6 bases). Germline V gene data show CDR1 as KGHSH and CDR2 as LQKENI. The CDR3 runs to 13 residues. Trimming shortened V by 5 bases and J by 1 base, and 8 bases separated the two germline ends. Here the CDR3 DNA reads TGTGCCAGCTCAACGGACAGGAACACTGAAGCTTTCTTT. Amino acid sequence: CASSTDRNTEAFF. Drawing the rest from reference TRBV18 and TRBJ1-1, the complete variable domain is NAGVMQNPRHLVRRRGQEARLRCSPMKGHSHVYWYRQLPEEGLKFMVYLQKENIIDESGMPKERFSAEFPKEGPSILRIQQVVRGDSAAYFCASSTDRNTEAFFGQGTRLTVV.

The CDR3 nucleotides are TGCGCCAGCAGCTTGGGCTTACAGTACACTGAAGCTTTCTTT. Protein product: CASSLGLQYTEAFF. V usage is TRBV5-1 and J usage is TRBJ1-1; no clear D gene. The CDR3 totals 14 residues. Germline lookup yields CDR1 SGHRS and CDR2 YFSETQ. V lost 0 bases and J 3 bases, leaving 9 bases between the germline ends.

This sequence joins TRBV5-1 and TRBJ2-7; perhaps TRBD1 as D (6 bases). Trimming shortened V by 1 base and J by 0 bases, and 11 bases separated the two germline ends. Germline V gene lookup returns CDR1 SGHRS and CDR2 YFSETQ. This CDR3 has 15 residues. The CDR3 loop is CASSLTWTASYEQYF. In DNA, the CDR3 is TGCGCCAGCAGCTTGACGTGGACAGCCTCCTACGAGCAGTACTTC.

The chain links TRBV6-6 to TRBJ2-7; 7 nucleotides agree with TRBD2. The V gene end was trimmed by 7 bases and the J gene end by 5 bases; junction bases not matched to a gene: 14. Germline CDR1 reads MNHNY; CDR2 reads SVGAGI (reference sequence). There are 15 residues in the CDR3. The CDR3 protein is CASTRGEGLYDEQYF. The CDR3, as DNA: TGTGCCAGCACCCGAGGGGAGGGGCTATACGACGAGCAGTACTTC.

This chain links TRBV5-1 with TRBJ2-3, with 7 bases aligning to TRBD2. The CDR3 loop spans 16 amino acids. Germline V gives CDR1 SGHRS, CDR2 YFSETQ. After removal of 1 base from V and 6 bases from J, the junction contained 11 bases not matched to a gene. The CDR3 DNA reads TGCGCCAGCAGCTTGTCTGGCGGGGGAGAGTGGGATACGCAGTATTTT. Amino acid sequence: CASSLSGGGEWDTQYF.

V is TRBV9 and J is TRBJ1-4; TRBD1 agrees at 9 bases. Per germline, CDR1 SGDLS and CDR2 YYNGEE. This CDR3 is 15 amino acids long. Losses at the gene ends were 2 bases for V and 10 bases for J; bases not matched to a gene: 9. In DNA, the CDR3 is TGTGCCAGCAGCGTTATTGGGACAGGGCCCGGAAAACTGTTTTTT. Its translation is CASSVIGTGPGKLFF.

The chain has TRBV4-2 and TRBJ2-3; TRBD2 matches at 8 bases. This CDR3 comprises 17 residues. The germline V gene has CDR1 LGHNA and CDR2 YNFKEQ. Trimming at V came to 0 bases and at J to 4 bases, leaving 9 bases not matched to a gene. The CDR3: CASSQDSQRGRADTQYF. The CDR3 DNA reads as TGTGCCAGCAGCCAAGATAGTCAGCGGGGGAGGGCAGATACGCAGTATTTT.

This chain joins TRBV5-4 and TRBJ2-3, with a weak D call TRBD1 (6 bases). The CDR3 extends over 16 amino acids. V lost 3 bases and J lost 2, with 16 bases in between. Germline V CDR1 and CDR2: SGHNT, YYREEE (reference sequence). As DNA, the CDR3 is TGTGCCAGCAGCTGGGGGCCAGGGGATGCCACAGATACGCAGTATTTT. Amino acids: CASSWGPGDATDTQYF.

The V gene is TRBV7-3, the J gene TRBJ1-1, with D maybe TRBD1 (6 bases). Trimming shortened V by 2 bases and J by 1 base, and 11 bases separated the two germline ends. The CDR3 sequence is 15 residues long. CDR1 is SGHTA and CDR2 is FQGTGA in the germline V gene. The CDR3 protein is CASSLWGLGNTEAFF. In DNA form, the CDR3 reads TGTGCCAGCAGCTTATGGGGGCTGGGGAACACTGAAGCTTTCTTT.

The chain links TRBV2 to TRBJ1-5; D is perhaps TRBD1 (5 bases). The CDR3 is 13 residues long. CDR1 and CDR2 (germline): SNHLY, FYNNEI. V was trimmed by 6 bases and J by 1 base, leaving 7 bases between them. The CDR3 protein is CASRTESNQPQHF. CDR3 bases: TGTGCCAGCAGGACAGAGAGCAATCAGCCCCAGCATTTT.

The chain joins TRBV21-1 to TRBJ1-1; whether TRBD1, the table's D call, matches the DNA was not checked. TRBV21-1 is a documented pseudogene. The CDR3 sequence is 15 residues long. CDR3 sequence reads: CASSTGTGMNTEAFF. In nucleotides, the CDR3 is TGTGCCAGCAGCACCGGGACAGGGATGAACACTGAAGCTTTCTTT.

The chain is built from TRBV6-5 and TRBJ1-2; perhaps TRBD1 as D (5 bases). The germline V gene has CDR1 MNHEY and CDR2 SVGAGI. CDR3 length equals 14 residues. V was cut by 5 bases and J by 8 bases, with 18 bases left in between. The CDR3 loop reads CASSAGPHFRGYTF. CDR3 sequence (DNA): TGTGCCAGCAGTGCGGGGCCCCACTTTCGAGGCTACACCTTC.

The count of this clone is one. This chain uses TRBV6-5 with TRBJ1-2; D is uncertain. This CDR3 has 14 residues. Trimming pared 0 bases from V and 6 bases from J, leaving 11 bases between. CDR1 and CDR2 from the germline V gene are MNHEY and SVGAGI. The CDR3 loop is CASSYSTGYNGYTF. The CDR3 bases are TGTGCCAGCAGTTACTCGACGGGTTATAATGGCTACACCTTC.

The chain is built from TRBV4-1 and TRBJ2-1, with 14 bases aligning to TRBD2. The CDR3 covers 21 residues. With 1 base clipped from V and 1 base from J, the junction kept 12 bases outside the gene matches. Per the germline V gene, CDR1 is MGHRA and CDR2 is YSYEKL. In DNA, the CDR3 is TGCGCCAGCAGCCAAGGTGGACGTCTCGGGACTAGCGGGGGATCCTACAATGAGCAGTTCTTC. This encodes CASSQGGRLGTSGGSYNEQFF.

The chain uses TRBV27 and TRBJ1-1, with D hard to call. This CDR3 is 14 amino acids long. CDR1 is MNHEY and CDR2 is SMNVEV in the germline V gene (reference sequence). V gave up 11 bases and J gave up 1 base, with 17 bases separating them. The CDR3 region is CASAARGGNTEAFF. The CDR3 DNA follows: TGTGCCTCAGCGGCCCGGGGTGGGAACACTGAAGCTTTCTTT.